The 13 T cell receptor beta chains below all came from one sample that was sequenced in a study of CD4 T cells in relation to SARS-CoV-2 and coronaviruses. TCRdb's copy holds only in-frame clones and misses some; the assay was immunoSEQ multiplex PCR. The sample records about 23,000 clones, around 78% being singletons. The unexposed donors gave CD4+ T cells in about 2010-2019, prior to COVID-19. Isolation of CD4+ T cells took place after 10 days in culture. No antigens are known for them. Sequenced: CD4+ T cells from PBMCs, cultured in vitro. The source of these receptors is a human donor in good health.

The chain has TRBV5-1 and TRBJ2-5, with 14 bases lining up with TRBD2. This CDR3 is built from 16 residues. Unmatched junction bases numbered 7, after V lost 4 bases and J lost 5 bases. Per germline, CDR1 SGHRS and CDR2 YFSETQ. The CDR3 spells CASSPGTSGGRETQYF. Written as DNA, the CDR3 is TGCGCCAGCAGCCCCGGGACTAGCGGGGGTCGGGAGACCCAGTACTTC.

The J gene is TRBJ2-1, the V gene TRBV7-3, with D possibly TRBD2 on 6 matching bases. CDR1 is SGHTA, CDR2 FQGTGA, per germline. The CDR3 sequence is 12 residues long. V was pared by 5 bases and J by 10 bases, with 12 bases between. CDR3: CASSHARGEQFF. The CDR3 nucleotides are TGTGCCAGCAGCCATGCCCGGGGGGAGCAGTTCTTC.

V usage is TRBV6-5 and J usage is TRBJ2-7, with D possibly matching TRBD2 (6 bases). The ends were cut back, 6 bases at V and 0 bases at J, with 15 bases in the middle. This CDR3 contains 15 residues. The germline V gene encodes CDR1 MNHEY and CDR2 SVGAGI. CDR3 nucleotide sequence: TGTGCCAGCAGCCTCGTTCGGGGACTCTCCTACGAGCAGTACTTC. Encoded protein: CASSLVRGLSYEQYF.

The rearrangement joins TRBV27 to TRBJ2-1; 8 bases agree with TRBD2. CDR3 size: 14 residues. Looked up from germline, CDR1 is MNHEY and CDR2 is SMNVEV (reference sequence). The V and J ends lost 3 bases and 7 bases, in that order; junction bases with no gene match: 5. The CDR3: CASSFVAGYNEQFF. The CDR3 DNA is TGTGCCAGCAGTTTTGTAGCGGGATATAATGAGCAGTTCTTC.

Judged by abundance, this clone is medium-sized. The rearrangement uses TRBV5-1 and TRBJ1-2; 10 nucleotides agree with TRBD1. This CDR3 spans 15 amino acids. Germline V gene data show CDR1 as SGHRS and CDR2 as YFSETQ. V was clipped by 4 bases and J by 7 bases; unmatched bases: 10. The DNA for the CDR3 is TGCGCCAGCAGCCCGGGACAGGGGTCTGTTGGTGGCTACACCTTC. Translating gives CASSPGQGSVGGYTF.

CDR3 nucleotides: TGTGCCAGCAGCCTACGGAAGAACACTGAAGCTTTCTTT. As protein: CASSLRKNTEAFF. The chain combines TRBV13 with TRBJ1-1, with unresolved D. Per the germline V gene, CDR1 is PRHDT and CDR2 is FYEKMQ (reference sequence). The ends were cut back, 5 bases at V and 1 base at J, with 8 bases in the middle. CDR3 size: 13 residues.

This chain connects TRBV27 to TRBJ1-6, with D possibly matching TRBD1 (5 bases). The germline V gene encodes CDR1 MNHEY and CDR2 SMNVEV (reference sequence). The CDR3 loop spans 13 amino acids. The V end lost 10 bases, the J end lost 3 bases, and 10 bases lay between the germline ends. The CDR3 loop is CATAGNYNSPLHF. DNA of the CDR3: TGTGCCACTGCAGGGAACTATAATTCACCCCTCCACTTT.

This clone has more than one count but fewer than ten. This chain links TRBV6-5 with TRBJ2-7, with D perhaps matching TRBD1 (6 bases). CDR3 length equals 14 residues. Germline V gene lookup returns CDR1 MNHEY and CDR2 SVGAGI. Trimming shortened V by 6 bases and J by 5 bases, and 17 bases separated the two germline ends. In nucleotides, the CDR3 is TGTGCCAGCAGAAACAGACAGGATTCCCACGAGCAGTACTTC. It is translated as CASRNRQDSHEQYF.

This clone was observed a handful of times. This sequence joins TRBV10-3 and TRBJ2-7, with TRBD2 identical over 8 bases. Per the germline V gene, CDR1 is ENHRY and CDR2 is SYGVKD. V lost 0 bases to trimming and J lost 5 bases; unmatched junction nucleotides: 0. This CDR3 is built from 13 residues. CDR3: CAISESTSDEQYF. The CDR3 region has the DNA TGTGCCATCAGTGAGTCGACTAGCGACGAGCAGTACTTC.

This clone showed up just a few times. The V and J genes are TRBV6-5 and TRBJ2-3; D uncertain. There are 11 residues in the CDR3. Germline-derived CDR1 and CDR2 are MNHEY and SVGAGI. Trimming shortened V by 6 bases and J by 3 bases, and 4 bases separated the two germline ends. Written as DNA, the CDR3 is TGTGCCAGCAGGCTGACAGATACGCAGTATTTT. Amino acid sequence: CASRLTDTQYF.

The chain has TRBV5-8 and TRBJ1-5; tentative D call: TRBD1 (6 bases). Trimming shortened V by 3 bases and J by 3 bases, and 19 bases separated the two germline ends. CDR1 and CDR2 (germline): SGHTS, YDEGEE. The CDR3 is 17 amino acids. In DNA form, the CDR3 reads TGTGCCAGCAGCTCCGGGACAAGGGTAAATCACAATCAGCCCCAGCATTTT. Protein sequence: CASSSGTRVNHNQPQHF.

This chain joins TRBV9 and TRBJ1-5, with a weak D call TRBD1 (5 bases). V was clipped by 3 bases and J by 0 bases, with 10 bases between them. Per the germline V gene, CDR1 is SGDLS and CDR2 is YYNGEE. This CDR3 is built from 15 residues. In nucleotides, the CDR3 is TGTGCCAGCAGCGCGACAGATTATAGCAATCAGCCCCAGCATTTT. The encoded protein is CASSATDYSNQPQHF.

The rearrangement links TRBV5-1 to TRBJ2-1; maybe TRBD1 (6 bases). Germline CDR1 is SGHRS and CDR2 is YFSETQ. The CDR3 is made up of 13 amino acids. V was clipped by 4 bases and J by 10 bases, with 15 bases between them. The CDR3 loop reads CASSPLGADEQFF. The CDR3 bases are TGCGCCAGCAGCCCCCTGGGGGCAGACGAGCAGTTCTTC.